The source of this T cell receptor (beta chain) is a study of blood T cell repertoires in COVID-19. About the research overall: COVID-19 samples from acute and convalescent phases originated in the United States, Italy and Spain. PBMCs, B-cell-depleted T cells, or T cells provided the cDNA or gDNA that made up the material.

Original processing notes: Researchers report that nucleated cell counts were estimated from reference gene primer amplification. Clones were read by immunoSEQ multiplex PCR, and TCRdb kept only the in-frame ones, dropping some. V, J and clone size are taken as reported in that table, and D and trimming were inferred from the DNA itself. This sample has 120,000 to 150,000 clones, with roughly 87% found just once. This CDR3 region has 16 residues. The germline gives CDR1 SGHRS, CDR2 YFSETQ. V was clipped by 3 bases and J by 2 bases; unmatched bases: 7. The sequence was obtained from a woman in her forties or fifties with acute or convalescent COVID-19. The chain has TRBV5-1 and TRBJ1-1; 10 bases align to TRBD1. What was sequenced was peripheral blood. The CDR3 region has the DNA TGCGCCAGCAGCTCCCGGGACAGGGGCCTAAACACTGAAGCTTTCTTT. Amino acid sequence: CASSSRDRGLNTEAFF. Combining the CDR3 with reference TRBV5-1 and TRBJ1-1 gives the whole variable domain KAGVTQTPRYLIKTRGQQVTLSCSPISGHRSVSWYQQTPGQGLQFLFEYFSETQRNKGNFPGRFSGRQFSNSRSEMNVSTLELGDSALYLCASSSRDRGLNTEAFFGQGTRLTVV.